Following are 10 T cell receptor beta chains from one sample sequenced in a study of OX40 agonist ivuxolimab in advanced cancers. The repertoire was sequenced with immunoSEQ multiplex PCR; TCRdb's copy has only in-frame clones and lacks some. The table has tens of thousands of clones, more than 80% seen once. Sequencing used CD4+ or CD8+ T cells sorted from blood, obtained in a trial of the OX40 agonist ivuxolimab. The origin of the receptors is an adult with an advanced solid tumor such as melanoma, head and neck, liver or kidney cancer.

The sample holds one count of this clone. V is TRBV5-6 and J is TRBJ2-5; possibly TRBD1 for D (5 bases). Trimming cost V 2 bases and J 5 bases, with 16 bases left between them. The germline V gene has CDR1 SGHDT and CDR2 YYEEEE. The CDR3 covers 15 residues. DNA of the CDR3: TGTGCCAGCAGCTTAAATGTAGACAGTCGGGAGACCCAGTACTTC. Translated, it gives CASSLNVDSRETQYF.

Written as DNA, the CDR3 is TGTGCCAGCTCCCCCAGGGCCAGGGACGAGCAGTACTTC. The encoded protein is CASSPRARDEQYF. The chain carries TRBV18 and TRBJ2-7; possible D gene TRBD1, 5 bases. From germline, CDR1 is KGHSH and CDR2 LQKENI. Trimming left V 6 bases short and J 5 bases short, with 14 bases between. The CDR3 length is 13 residues.

This clone was detected only once. The rearrangement uses TRBV2 and TRBJ2-6; possible D gene TRBD2, 5 bases. CDR1 and CDR2 from the germline V gene are SNHLY and FYNNEI. This CDR3 has 15 residues. Trimming stripped 6 bases from V and 1 base from J, with 10 bases between. The CDR3 region is CASSSGESGANVLTF. CDR3 DNA: TGTGCCAGCAGCAGCGGTGAATCTGGGGCCAACGTCCTGACTTTC.

This clone was counted only a few times. The chain couples TRBV7-3 to TRBJ2-5, with 7 bases lining up with TRBD2. CDR3 length: 13 amino acids. Trimming at V came to 5 bases and at J to 5 bases, leaving 5 bases not matched to a gene. CDR1 SGHTA and CDR2 FQGTGA come from the germline V gene. CDR3 protein: CASSERGGETQYF. The CDR3 nucleotides read TGTGCCAGCAGCGAGCGGGGCGGGGAGACCCAGTACTTC.

Here the CDR3 DNA reads TGTGCCAGCAGCTTTTTCGACAGAGAAGCTTTCTTT. Translating it yields CASSFFDREAFF. The rearrangement links TRBV7-9 to TRBJ1-1, with a weak D call TRBD1 (5 bases). Germline V lookup: CDR1 SEHNR, CDR2 FQNEAQ (reference sequence). CDR3 length: 12 amino acids. Deletions cut 3 bases from V and 8 bases from J, with 10 bases between.

The V gene is TRBV1, the J gene TRBJ2-5; TRBD1 is the table's D call, not checked against the DNA. The DNA end lines up better with TRBJ2-7; the J call may be wrong. TRBV1 constitutes a pseudogene. The CDR3 consists of 16 residues. CDR3 protein: CTSSQDPQGVSYEQYF. The DNA for the CDR3 is TGCACCAGCAGCCAAGATCCCCAGGGGGTATCCTACGAGCAGTACTTC.

The V call is TRBV7-3, the J call TRBJ1-3; 7 positions match TRBD1. V trimming: 5 bases; J trimming: 0 bases; junction bases outside the gene matches: 10. In germline, CDR1 is SGHTA, CDR2 FQGTGA. This CDR3 has 17 amino acids. This chain's CDR3 is CASSLPGQIYSGNTIYF. DNA of the CDR3: TGTGCCAGCAGCCTGCCGGGACAGATTTACTCTGGAAACACCATATATTTT. The whole variable domain, remainder taken from reference TRBV7-3 and TRBJ1-3, is GAGVSQTPSNKVTEKGKYVELRCDPISGHTALYWYRQSLGQGPEFLIYFQGTGAADDSGLPNDRFFAVRPEGSVSTLKIQRTERGDSAVYLCASSLPGQIYSGNTIYFGEGSWLTVV.

V is TRBV18 and J is TRBJ2-6, with D unresolved. The V and J ends lost 6 bases and 0 bases respectively, with 15 bases between them. The CDR3 consists of 17 residues. Germline V gives CDR1 KGHSH, CDR2 LQKENI. The CDR3 region has the DNA TGTGCCAGCTCCGGAACCACCCCAGTCTCTGGGGCCAACGTCCTGACTTTC. It is translated as CASSGTTPVSGANVLTF.

This clone was seen only once. V and J are TRBV7-3 and TRBJ2-2; D remains unclear. V lost 1 base, J lost 5 bases, and 11 bases lay in between. Germline lookup yields CDR1 SGHTA and CDR2 FQGTGA. The CDR3 has 15 residues. The CDR3 loop reads CASSLKGSWTGELFF. CDR3 nucleotides: TGTGCCAGCAGCTTAAAAGGGTCCTGGACCGGGGAGCTGTTTTTT.

This clone appeared once. This chain connects TRBV6-1 to TRBJ2-3; TRBD2 aligns across 16 bases. V was pared by 3 bases and J by 1 base, with 7 bases of the junction left unmatched. CDR1 and CDR2 (germline): MNHNS, SASEGT. The CDR3 consists of 19 residues. The CDR3 sequence: CASSDAGLAGGGGTDTQYF. As DNA, the CDR3 is TGTGCCAGCAGTGACGCGGGACTAGCGGGGGGGGGCGGCACAGATACGCAGTATTTT.